This T cell receptor beta chain was sequenced for a study of cytomegalovirus exposure and HLA in healthy donors. As for this clone: Its antigen is currently unknown.

Assay used: immunoSEQ multiplex PCR; TCRdb lists only in-frame clones, some missing. The data contain around 160,000 clones, about 82% of them singletons. The CDR3 contains 17 residues. V lost 0 bases, J lost 6 bases, and 12 bases stayed unmatched. CDR1 is LNHNV, CDR2 YYDKDF, per germline (reference sequence). Findings and caveats of the study: The study put 150 or so TCR beta chains on its list as cytomegalovirus-associated. Per published reports, the classifier diagnosed cytomegalovirus status with high specificity and sensitivity. Most TCRs appeared rarely, but some public TCRs recurred in many donors.

The chain links TRBV15 to TRBJ2-7; TRBD1 matches at 9 bases. The clonotype originates from a man aged 30-40 years in good health and CMV-seropositive. The sample consisted of PBMCs. CDR3 residues: CATSRDPGQGTPGEQYF. The CDR3 region has the DNA TGTGCCACCAGCAGAGACCCGGGACAGGGAACTCCCGGCGAGCAGTACTTC.